This TCR beta chain is from a study of shared clonotypes between healthy human individuals. Study results and caveats: The authors expected sequencing depth to affect clonotype sharing among donors.

Each replicate PCR on the sorted subsets used 200 to 250 ng DNA (around 30,000 T cell genomes). Study processing details: ImmunoSEQ only sent back junction sequences with no quality scores, so filtering was done differently. Measured with immunoSEQ multiplex PCR; TCRdb has only the in-frame clones, and not every one. The V and J calls and clone size are taken from that table; D and trimming were inferred from the DNA. The sample shows some 2 million clones, 90% to 95% of them seen only once. Turning to this clone: The antigen is not known.

Germline CDR1 and CDR2: GTSNPN and SVGIG (reference sequence). This CDR3 contains 10 residues. The germline V and J ends were trimmed by 7 bases and 4 bases, with 8 bases remaining between them. Sequencing was carried out using naive CD4+ T cells sorted from blood. Sample subset: CD45RA+ positively selected. This clonotype originated in a man between 18 and 35 years old in good health. The V and J genes are TRBV30 and TRBJ2-7; D remains unclear. The CDR3 nucleotides are TGTGCCTCCGGTCTGTACGAGCAGTACTTC. Translation: CASGLYEQYF.